This entry features one T cell receptor (beta chain) sequence. Its antigen is still unknown. The data belong to a study of yellow fever vaccine responses in identical twins. Overall study findings and caveats: On the reported evidence, twins' vaccine T cell responses seemed partly convergent and partly personalized.

TCRdb reprocessed the RT-PCR reads via MiXCR and lists one record per CDR3 protein. The repertoire holds 3,000 to 4,000 distinct CDR3 sequences, with 80% to 90% as singletons. There are 13 residues in the CDR3. The V gene's germline CDR1 is SGHAT and CDR2 FQDESV (reference sequence). The V and J ends lost 2 bases and 3 bases respectively, with 8 bases between them. Sequencing was performed on T cells from blood (PBMCs), unsorted or a sorted subset (not recorded which), taken before or after yellow fever vaccination (not recorded which). The chain carries TRBV11-1 and TRBJ2-7; possibly TRBD1 or TRBD2 for D (5 bases each). This sequence originates from a woman between 18 and 29 years old who received the yellow fever vaccine. The DNA of the CDR3 is TGTGCCAGCAGCTTATATGGGGGCTACGAGCAGTACTTC. Translated: CASSLYGGYEQYF. The entire variable domain, with the rest obtained from reference TRBV11-1 and TRBJ2-7, is as follows: EAEVAQSPRYKITEKSQAVAFWCDPISGHATLYWYRQILGQGPELLVQFQDESVVDDSQLPKDRFSAERLKGVDSTLKIQPAELGDSAMYLCASSLYGGYEQYFGPGTRLTVT.